This note documents a single T cell receptor beta chain sequence. Its cognate antigen is unknown. The data are from a study of shared clonotypes between healthy human individuals. Study in general: For every donor, three CD4 naive, three CD4 memory, two CD8 naive and one CD8 memory plates were used. Overall study results and limits: Lower generation probabilities were found for non-shared clonotypes than for those shared by all four donors. Across subsets, estimated richness was generally greater for naive than for memory populations.

The CDR3 is made up of 14 amino acids. Germline V gene sequence: CDR1 SGHRS, CDR2 YFSETQ. Donors, without exception, were Caucasian adults residing in Nashville, Tennessee. The protocol was immunoSEQ multiplex PCR, while the TCRdb copy is restricted to in-frame clones and leaves out a portion. The table lists some 550,000 clones, 97% of them singletons. The chain links TRBV5-1 to TRBJ2-1; TRBD2 matches at 13 bases. The sequenced sample was naive CD4+ T cells sorted from blood. Subset defined: CD45RA+ positively selected. The receptor was derived from a woman aged 30 to 39 in good health. The CDR3 is CASGLAGVIHEQFF. In DNA, the CDR3 is TGCGCAAGTGGACTAGCGGGAGTCATCCATGAGCAGTTCTTC.